This T cell receptor beta chain was profiled in a study of blood T cell repertoires in COVID-19. Study-level background: Some COVID-19 samples were acute and others convalescent; all came from the United States, Italy and Spain.

This study enrolled people aged roughly 18 to 89 from about two dozen US geographic areas. Cohort 3 recovery required two negative PCRs, clearance, or symptom resolution. As handled by the study authors: Reference gene primer amplification yielded estimated nucleated cell counts. Sequenced by immunoSEQ multiplex PCR; TCRdb stores in-frame clones only, minus some. The V and J calls and clone size are taken from that table; D and trimming were inferred from the DNA. The sample records approximately 160,000 clones, over 75% being singletons. The V gene end was trimmed by 5 bases and the J gene end by 7 bases; junction bases not matched to a gene: 7. Germline lookup yields CDR1 SNHLY and CDR2 FYNNEI. This CDR3 has 13 residues. This clone came up once.

The rearrangement links TRBV2 to TRBJ2-5; 7 nucleotides align to TRBD2. Sequenced: PBMCs or T cells enriched from blood (not recorded which). The TCR comes from a woman aged 45-59 years who had recovered from COVID-19. Written as DNA, the CDR3 is TGTGCCAGCAGTCTATCGGGGGGACGGACCCAGTACTTC. As protein: CASSLSGGRTQYF.